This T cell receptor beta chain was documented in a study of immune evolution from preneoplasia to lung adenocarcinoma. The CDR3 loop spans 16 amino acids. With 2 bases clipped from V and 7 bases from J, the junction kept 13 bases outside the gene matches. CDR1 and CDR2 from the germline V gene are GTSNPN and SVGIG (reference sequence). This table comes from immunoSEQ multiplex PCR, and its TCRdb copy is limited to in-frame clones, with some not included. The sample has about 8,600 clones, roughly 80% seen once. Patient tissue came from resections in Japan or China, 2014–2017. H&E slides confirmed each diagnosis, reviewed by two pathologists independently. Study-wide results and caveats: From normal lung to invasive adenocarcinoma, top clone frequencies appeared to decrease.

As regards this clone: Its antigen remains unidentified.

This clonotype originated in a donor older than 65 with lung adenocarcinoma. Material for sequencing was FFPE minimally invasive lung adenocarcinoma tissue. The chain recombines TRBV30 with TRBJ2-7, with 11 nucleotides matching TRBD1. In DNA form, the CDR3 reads TGTGCCTGGAGTCCAAGGACAGGGGGCGGGATGAGGGAGCAGTACTTC. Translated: CAWSPRTGGGMREQYF.